These T cell receptor beta chains were read from a single sample in a study of OX40 agonist ivuxolimab in advanced cancers. The data were produced by immunoSEQ multiplex PCR, yet TCRdb's version contains in-frame clones alone and is incomplete. Here the sample spans about 66,000 clones, 85% being singletons. The input for sequencing was CD4+ or CD8+ T cells sorted from blood, taken in a trial of the OX40 agonist ivuxolimab. Receptors were obtained from an adult with an advanced solid tumor such as melanoma, head and neck, liver or kidney cancer. Each CDR3 is given with its conserved first and last residue. The D gene is left open where the match is weak. Where a row states a size, it is once, few, many or the class of an expanded clone; other rows omit it.

.	TRBV2	TRBD1	TRBJ1-5	CASRQGINQPQHF	TGTGCCAGCAGACAGGGGATAAATCAGCCCCAGCATTTT
.	TRBV2	.	TRBJ2-7	CASSVGAEQYF	TGTGCCAGCAGCGTAGGGGCCGAGCAGTACTTC
.	TRBV4-1	.	TRBJ2-5	CASSQDRSSYRGETQYF	TGCGCCAGCAGCCAAGATCGGAGCTCTTACAGAGGAGAGACCCAGTACTTC
.	TRBV5-4	TRBD2	TRBJ2-3	CASTFGGGGSTDTQYF	TGTGCCAGCACCTTCGGGGGGGGCGGGAGTACAGATACGCAGTATTTT
.	TRBV7-9	.	TRBJ2-2	CASSLARTGELFF	TGTGCCAGCAGTCTGGCCCGCACCGGGGAGCTGTTTTTT
once	TRBV11-2	.	TRBJ2-1	CASSLVASSSYNEQFF	TGTGCCAGCAGCTTAGTCGCTAGCAGCTCCTACAATGAGCAGTTCTTC
.	TRBV9	.	TRBJ1-3	CASSVADRGLDGNTIYF	TGTGCCAGCAGCGTCGCCGACAGAGGCTTAGATGGAAACACCATATATTTT
.	TRBV5-1	.	TRBJ1-5	CASSLAGASNQPQHF	TGCGCCAGCAGCTTGGCCGGGGCCAGCAATCAGCCCCAGCATTTT
.	TRBV5-8	TRBD1	TRBJ2-6	CASSRGQGNSGANVLTF	TGTGCCAGCAGCCGCGGACAGGGTAACTCTGGGGCCAACGTCCTGACTTTC
.	TRBV15	.	TRBJ1-3	CATSRDSGQPGNTIYF	TGTGCCACCAGCAGAGATAGCGGACAGCCTGGAAACACCATATATTTT
.	TRBV21-1	.	TRBJ2-3	CASSKPTSGRDTQYF	TGTGCCAGCAGCAAACCGACTAGCGGGAGAGATACGCAGTATTTT
.	TRBV28	.	TRBJ1-6	CASTFPQGSGNSPLHF	TGTGCCAGCACCTTCCCCCAGGGTTCGGGTAATTCACCCCTCCACTTT
.	TRBV6-1	.	TRBJ2-7	CASSDGSRIHEQYF	TGTGCCAGCAGTGACGGGAGTAGAATCCACGAGCAGTACTTC
.	TRBV9	.	TRBJ1-1	CASSVVWETEAFF	TGTGCCAGCAGCGTCGTATGGGAGACTGAAGCTTTCTTT
.	TRBV30	.	TRBJ2-7	CAWSVADEQYF	TGTGCCTGGAGTGTGGCCGACGAGCAGTACTTC
few	TRBV5-4	TRBD1	TRBJ1-1	CASSPPGQGYTEAFF	TGTGCCAGCAGCCCCCCGGGACAGGGATACACTGAAGCTTTCTTT
once	TRBV6-5	.	TRBJ1-5	CASSSPGEVQHF	TGTGCCAGCAGTTCCCCGGGGGAAGTCCAGCATTTT
.	TRBV27	.	TRBJ1-1	CASRQSTGLGNTEAFF	TGTGCCAGCAGACAAAGCACAGGGCTGGGGAACACTGAAGCTTTCTTT
.	TRBV6-6	.	TRBJ1-6	CASSNQRGSPLHF	TGTGCCAGCAGTAATCAGAGAGGCTCACCCCTCCACTTT
few	TRBV7-9	.	TRBJ1-1	CASSLGTTQAFF	TGTGCCAGCAGCTTAGGAACGACACAAGCTTTCTTT
.	TRBV14	TRBD2	TRBJ2-1	CASSKPGLAGDLKQFF	TGTGCCAGCAGCAAGCCAGGACTAGCGGGAGATTTAAAGCAGTTCTTC
.	TRBV18	TRBD1	TRBJ2-2	CASSPPGTVNTGELFF	TGTGCCAGCTCACCACCCGGGACAGTGAACACCGGGGAGCTGTTTTTT
.	TRBV6-1	TRBD1	TRBJ2-6	CASSEMGQGYSGANVLTF	TGTGCCAGCAGTGAAATGGGACAGGGTTACTCTGGGGCCAACGTCCTGACTTTC
.	TRBV27	TRBD1	TRBJ2-1	CASSSEGQGARSEQFF	TGTGCCAGCAGCTCCGAAGGACAGGGGGCTAGGAGTGAGCAGTTCTTC
.	TRBV7-9	TRBD2	TRBJ2-7	CASSPRESYYEQYF	TGTGCCAGCAGTCCGCGGGAGTCCTACTACGAGCAGTACTTC
few	TRBV4-1	.	TRBJ2-2	CASSQDNRGIGELFF	TGCGCCAGCAGCCAAGACAATAGGGGTATCGGGGAGCTGTTTTTT
medium-sized	TRBV28	TRBD1	TRBJ1-2	CASNRQGEDYGYTF	TGTGCCAGCAATAGACAGGGAGAAGACTATGGCTACACCTTC
.	TRBV6-5	TRBD2	TRBJ2-1	CASSAGTSGVHEQFF	TGTGCCAGCAGTGCCGGGACTAGCGGGGTCCATGAGCAGTTCTTC
.	TRBV7-9	.	TRBJ2-1	CASSLFYNEQFF	TGTGCCAGCAGCTTATTCTACAATGAGCAGTTCTTC
once	TRBV7-7	TRBD2	TRBJ2-7	CASSPRTSGAYEQYF	TGTGCCAGCAGCCCACGGACTAGCGGAGCGTACGAGCAGTACTTC
.	TRBV6-6	TRBD1	TRBJ2-3	CASSYSPGQAHDTQYF	TGTGCCAGCAGTTATTCTCCGGGACAGGCACACGATACGCAGTATTTT
.	TRBV5-6	.	TRBJ2-7	CASSLVRATYEQYF	TGTGCCAGCAGCTTGGTTCGGGCCACCTACGAGCAGTACTTC
.	TRBV11-2	.	TRBJ1-2	CASSLVGVAGGYTF	TGTGCCAGCAGCTTAGTGGGGGTTGCGGGAGGCTACACCTTC
once	TRBV7-7	.	TRBJ2-5	CASSLVDGVRETQYF	TGTGCCAGCAGCTTAGTGGACGGAGTACGGGAGACCCAGTACTTC
few	TRBV7-2	.	TRBJ1-1	CASSLGGRGEAFF	TGTGCCAGCAGCTTAGGGGGTAGGGGTGAAGCTTTCTTT
.	TRBV5-1	.	TRBJ1-1	CASSLAGRDTEAFF	TGCGCCAGCAGCTTGGCAGGGAGAGACACTGAAGCTTTCTTT
.	TRBV7-3	.	TRBJ2-7	CASSPGLEYEQYF	TGTGCCAGCAGCCCGGGACTGGAATACGAGCAGTACTTC
.	TRBV6-5	TRBD1	TRBJ2-2	CASNPGQGYTGELFF	TGTGCCAGCAATCCGGGACAGGGTTATACCGGGGAGCTGTTTTTT
.	TRBV5-1	TRBD1	TRBJ1-5	CASSLQGENQPQHF	TGCGCCAGCAGCCTACAGGGGGAAAATCAGCCCCAGCATTTT
.	TRBV6-6	.	TRBJ1-6	CASNNGAVGSPLHF	TGTGCCAGCAACAACGGGGCAGTAGGTTCACCCCTCCACTTT
.	TRBV2	.	TRBJ2-3	CASRAGTSTDTQYF	TGTGCCAGCAGAGCTGGGACAAGCACAGATACGCAGTATTTT
.	TRBV5-1	TRBD1	TRBJ2-6	CASSRLTGAVLSGANVLTF	TGCGCCAGCAGCCGACTTACAGGGGCCGTTCTCTCTGGGGCCAACGTCCTGACTTTC
.	TRBV7-3	.	TRBJ2-2	CASSIGVITGELFF	TGTGCCAGCAGCATAGGGGTAATCACCGGGGAGCTGTTTTTT
.	TRBV19	.	TRBJ2-3	CASSRDGRGTDTQYF	TGTGCCAGTAGTCGGGACGGGAGAGGCACAGATACGCAGTATTTT
.	TRBV21-1	.	TRBJ2-7	CASTSRGQSGRYEQYF	TGTGCCAGCACCTCGAGGGGACAGTCGGGGCGCTACGAGCAGTACTTC
once	TRBV27	.	TRBJ1-3	CASSLIGGNSGNSGNTIYF	TGTGCCAGCAGTTTAATAGGGGGGAACTCCGGAAACTCTGGAAACACCATATATTTT
.	TRBV4-3	.	TRBJ1-4	CASSQDYSSNEKLFF	TGCGCCAGCAGCCAAGATTACAGCAGTAATGAAAAACTGTTTTTT
.	TRBV18	TRBD2	TRBJ2-7	CASSPFPLAGSSYEQYF	TGTGCCAGCTCACCATTCCCACTAGCGGGGAGTTCCTACGAGCAGTACTTC
.	TRBV19	TRBD1	TRBJ2-3	CASSLAGTGEHTQYF	TGTGCCAGTAGCCTAGCCGGGACAGGGGAACATACGCAGTATTTT
.	TRBV9	TRBD1	TRBJ2-1	CASSLGQVTYNEQFF	TGTGCCAGCAGTTTGGGACAGGTTACCTACAATGAGCAGTTCTTC
.	TRBV5-1	TRBD1	TRBJ2-4	CASSYQGQGVNIQYF	TGCGCCAGCAGCTACCAGGGACAGGGCGTAAACATTCAGTACTTC
.	TRBV29-1	TRBD2	TRBJ2-2	CSVQRGNTGELFF	TGCAGCGTACAGCGGGGGAACACCGGGGAGCTGTTTTTT
.	TRBV6-6	.	TRBJ1-1	CASRPRDDTEAFF	TGTGCCAGCAGACCCAGGGATGACACTGAAGCTTTCTTT
.	TRBV6-1	.	TRBJ1-6	CASSEARGWNSPLHF	TGTGCCAGCAGTGAAGCTAGGGGCTGGAATTCACCCCTCCACTTT
once	TRBV7-2	.	TRBJ1-5	CASKEGNSNQPQHF	TGTGCCAGCAAAGAAGGAAATAGCAATCAGCCCCAGCATTTT
.	TRBV28	.	TRBJ1-3	CASSSLGRSRTSGNTIYF	TGTGCCAGCAGCTCTCTTGGACGGAGCAGGACCTCTGGAAACACCATATATTTT
.	TRBV6-1	.	TRBJ2-3	CASKDWGGTDTQYF	TGTGCCAGCAAAGATTGGGGGGGCACAGATACGCAGTATTTT